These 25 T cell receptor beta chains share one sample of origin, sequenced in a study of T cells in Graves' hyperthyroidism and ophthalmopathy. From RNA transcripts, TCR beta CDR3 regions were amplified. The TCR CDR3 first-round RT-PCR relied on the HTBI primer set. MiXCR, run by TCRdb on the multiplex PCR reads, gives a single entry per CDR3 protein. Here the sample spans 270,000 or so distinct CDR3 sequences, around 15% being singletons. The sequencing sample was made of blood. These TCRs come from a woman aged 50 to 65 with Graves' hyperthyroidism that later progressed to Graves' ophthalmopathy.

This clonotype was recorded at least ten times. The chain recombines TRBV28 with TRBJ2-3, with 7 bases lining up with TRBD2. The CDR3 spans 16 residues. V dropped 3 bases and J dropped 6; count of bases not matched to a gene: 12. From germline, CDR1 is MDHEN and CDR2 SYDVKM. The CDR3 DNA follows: TGTGCCAGCAGTTTTTCTCTAGCGGTCTCGTCGGATACGCAGTATTTT. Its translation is CASSFSLAVSSDTQYF.

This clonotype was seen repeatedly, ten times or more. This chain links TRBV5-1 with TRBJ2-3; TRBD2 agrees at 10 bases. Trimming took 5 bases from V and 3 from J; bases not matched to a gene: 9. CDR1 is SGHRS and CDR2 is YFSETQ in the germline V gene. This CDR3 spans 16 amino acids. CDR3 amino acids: CASRTGLADTTDTQYF. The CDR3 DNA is TGCGCCAGCAGAACAGGACTAGCGGACACAACAGATACGCAGTATTTT.

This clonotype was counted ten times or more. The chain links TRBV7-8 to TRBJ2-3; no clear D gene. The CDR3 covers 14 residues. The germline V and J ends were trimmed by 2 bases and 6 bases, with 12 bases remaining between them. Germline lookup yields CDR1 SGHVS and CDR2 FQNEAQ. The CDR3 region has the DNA TGTGCCAGCAGCTTAACAACCTCGTGGGATACGCAGTATTTT. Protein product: CASSLTTSWDTQYF.

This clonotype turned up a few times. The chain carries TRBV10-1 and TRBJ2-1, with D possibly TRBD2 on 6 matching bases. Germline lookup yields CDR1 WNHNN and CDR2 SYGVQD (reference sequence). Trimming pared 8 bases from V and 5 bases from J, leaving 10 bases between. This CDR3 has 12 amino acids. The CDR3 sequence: CASARGDNEQFF. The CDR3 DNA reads TGCGCCAGCGCGCGCGGGGACAATGAGCAGTTCTTC.

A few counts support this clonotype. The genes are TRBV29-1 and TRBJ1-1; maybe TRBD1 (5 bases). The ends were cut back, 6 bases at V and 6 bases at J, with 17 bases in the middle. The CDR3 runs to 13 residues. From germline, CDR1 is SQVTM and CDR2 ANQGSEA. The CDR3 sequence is CSVPRDADSEAFF. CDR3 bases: TGCAGCGTCCCACGGGACGCCGATTCTGAAGCTTTCTTT.

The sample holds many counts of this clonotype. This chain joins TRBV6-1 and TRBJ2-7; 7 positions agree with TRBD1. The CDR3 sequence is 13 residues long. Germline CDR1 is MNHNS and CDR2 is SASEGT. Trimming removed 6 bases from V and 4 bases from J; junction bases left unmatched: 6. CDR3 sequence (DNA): TGTGCCAGCAGCCCACGACAGGGTTACGAGCAGTACTTC. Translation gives CASSPRQGYEQYF.

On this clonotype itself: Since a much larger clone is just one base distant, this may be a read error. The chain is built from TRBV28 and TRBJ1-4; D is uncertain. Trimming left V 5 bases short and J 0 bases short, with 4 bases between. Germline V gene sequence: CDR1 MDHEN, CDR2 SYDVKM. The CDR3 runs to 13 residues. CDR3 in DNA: TGTGCCAGCAGTGTTGCAACTAATGAAAAACTGTTTTTT. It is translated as CASSVATNEKLFF.

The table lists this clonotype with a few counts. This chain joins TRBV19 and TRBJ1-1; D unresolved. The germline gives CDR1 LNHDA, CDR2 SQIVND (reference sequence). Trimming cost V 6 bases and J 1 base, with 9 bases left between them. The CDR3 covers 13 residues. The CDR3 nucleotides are TGTGCCAGTAGACGATTGGGGAACACTGAAGCTTTCTTT. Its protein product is CASRRLGNTEAFF.

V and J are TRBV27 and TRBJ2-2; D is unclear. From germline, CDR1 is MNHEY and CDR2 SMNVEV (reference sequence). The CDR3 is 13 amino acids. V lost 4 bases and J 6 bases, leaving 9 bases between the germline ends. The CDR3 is CASSYFNPGELFF. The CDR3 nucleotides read TGTGCCAGCAGTTATTTCAACCCCGGGGAGCTGTTTTTT.

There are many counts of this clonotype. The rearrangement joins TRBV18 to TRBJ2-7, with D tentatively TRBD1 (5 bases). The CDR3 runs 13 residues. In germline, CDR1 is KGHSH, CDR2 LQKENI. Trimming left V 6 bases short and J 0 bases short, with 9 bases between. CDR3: CASSPDNSYEQYF. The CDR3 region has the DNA TGTGCCAGCTCCCCGGACAACTCCTACGAGCAGTACTTC. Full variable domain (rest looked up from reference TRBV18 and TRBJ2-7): NAGVMQNPRHLVRRRGQEARLRCSPMKGHSHVYWYRQLPEEGLKFMVYLQKENIIDESGMPKERFSAEFPKEGPSILRIQQVVRGDSAAYFCASSPDNSYEQYFGPGTRLTVT.

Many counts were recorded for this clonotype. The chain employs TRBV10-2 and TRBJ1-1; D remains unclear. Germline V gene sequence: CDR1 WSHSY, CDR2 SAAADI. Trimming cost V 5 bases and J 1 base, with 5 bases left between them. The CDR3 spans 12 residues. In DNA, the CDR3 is TGCGCCAGCAGTCCTGCGAACACTGAAGCTTTCTTT. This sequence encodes CASSPANTEAFF.

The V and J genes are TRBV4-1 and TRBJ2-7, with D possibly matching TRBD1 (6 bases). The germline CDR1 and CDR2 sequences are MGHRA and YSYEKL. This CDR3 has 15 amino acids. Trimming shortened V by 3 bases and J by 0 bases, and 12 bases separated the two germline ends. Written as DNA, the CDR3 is TGCGCCAGCAGCCAGGCGGACAGCTACTCCTACGAGCAGTACTTC. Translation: CASSQADSYSYEQYF.

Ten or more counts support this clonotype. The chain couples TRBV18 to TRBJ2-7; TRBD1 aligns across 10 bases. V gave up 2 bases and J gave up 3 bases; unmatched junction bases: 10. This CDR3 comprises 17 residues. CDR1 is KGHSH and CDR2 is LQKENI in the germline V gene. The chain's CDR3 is CASSPDDRGLQNYEQYF. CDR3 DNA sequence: TGTGCCAGCTCACCAGACGACAGGGGGCTACAGAACTACGAGCAGTACTTC. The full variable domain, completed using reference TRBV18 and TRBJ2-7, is NAGVMQNPRHLVRRRGQEARLRCSPMKGHSHVYWYRQLPEEGLKFMVYLQKENIIDESGMPKERFSAEFPKEGPSILRIQQVVRGDSAAYFCASSPDDRGLQNYEQYFGPGTRLTVT.

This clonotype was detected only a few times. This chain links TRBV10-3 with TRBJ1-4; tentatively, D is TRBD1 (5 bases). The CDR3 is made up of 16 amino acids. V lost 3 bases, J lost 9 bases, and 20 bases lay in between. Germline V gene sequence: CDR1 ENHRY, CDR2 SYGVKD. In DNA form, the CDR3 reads TGTGCCATCAGTGATGCGGAGGGACTTCAAGGCCAAAAACTGTTTTTT. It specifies CAISDAEGLQGQKLFF.

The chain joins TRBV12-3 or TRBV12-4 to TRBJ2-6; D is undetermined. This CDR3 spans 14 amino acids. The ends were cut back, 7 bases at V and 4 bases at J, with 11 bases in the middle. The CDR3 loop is CASNLSSGANVLTF. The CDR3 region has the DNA TGTGCCAGCAATTTGAGTTCCGGGGCCAACGTCCTGACTTTC.

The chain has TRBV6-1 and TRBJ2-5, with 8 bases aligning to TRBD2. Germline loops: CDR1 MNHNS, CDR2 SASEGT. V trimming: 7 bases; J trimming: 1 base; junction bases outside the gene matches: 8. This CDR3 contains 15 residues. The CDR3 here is CASNRSGTSQETQYF. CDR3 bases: TGTGCCAGCAACCGTAGCGGGACGTCCCAAGAGACCCAGTACTTC.

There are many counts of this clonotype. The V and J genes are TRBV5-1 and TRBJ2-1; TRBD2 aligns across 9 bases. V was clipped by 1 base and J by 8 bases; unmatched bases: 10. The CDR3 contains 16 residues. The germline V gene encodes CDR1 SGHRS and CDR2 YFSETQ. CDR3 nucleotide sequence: TGCGCCAGCAGCTTGAGGCGCGGGAGGGCCATAGATGAGCAGTTCTTC. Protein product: CASSLRRGRAIDEQFF.

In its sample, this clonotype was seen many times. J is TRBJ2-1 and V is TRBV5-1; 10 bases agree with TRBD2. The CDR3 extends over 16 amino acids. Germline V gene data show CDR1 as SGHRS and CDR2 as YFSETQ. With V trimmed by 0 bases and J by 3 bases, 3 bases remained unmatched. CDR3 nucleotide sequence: TGCGCCAGCAGCTTGGGGACTAGCGGAAACTACAATGAGCAGTTCTTC. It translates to CASSLGTSGNYNEQFF.

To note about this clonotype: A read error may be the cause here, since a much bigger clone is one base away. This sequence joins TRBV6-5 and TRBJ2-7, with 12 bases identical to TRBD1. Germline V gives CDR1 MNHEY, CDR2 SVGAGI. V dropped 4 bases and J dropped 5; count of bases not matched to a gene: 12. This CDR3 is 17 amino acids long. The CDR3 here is CASSSPGTGGKGHEQYF. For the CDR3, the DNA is TGTGCCAGCAGTTCGCCAGGGACAGGGGGCAAGGGCCACGAGCAGTACTTC.

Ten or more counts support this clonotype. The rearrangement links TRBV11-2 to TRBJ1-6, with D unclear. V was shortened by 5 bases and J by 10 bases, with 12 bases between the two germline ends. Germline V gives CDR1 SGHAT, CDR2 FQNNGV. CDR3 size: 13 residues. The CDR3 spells CASSPTRGSPLHF. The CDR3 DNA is TGTGCCAGCAGCCCGACACGCGGGTCACCCCTCCACTTT.

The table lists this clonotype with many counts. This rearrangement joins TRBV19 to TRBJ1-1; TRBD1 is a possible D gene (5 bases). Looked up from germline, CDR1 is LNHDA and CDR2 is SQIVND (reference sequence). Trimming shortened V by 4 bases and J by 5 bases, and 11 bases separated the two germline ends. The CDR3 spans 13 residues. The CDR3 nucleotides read TGTGCCAGTAGTACGGGGGGGAGAACTGAAGCTTTCTTT. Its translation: CASSTGGRTEAFF. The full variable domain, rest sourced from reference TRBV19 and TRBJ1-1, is DGGITQSPKYLFRKEGQNVTLSCEQNLNHDAMYWYRQDPGQGLRLIYYSQIVNDFQKGDIAEGYSVSREKKESFPLTVTSAQKNPTAFYLCASSTGGRTEAFFGQGTRLTVV.

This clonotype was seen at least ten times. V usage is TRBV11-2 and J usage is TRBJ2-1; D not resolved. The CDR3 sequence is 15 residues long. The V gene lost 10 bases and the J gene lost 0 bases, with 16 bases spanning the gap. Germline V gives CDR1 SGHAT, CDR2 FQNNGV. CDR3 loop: CATATFVSSYNEQFF. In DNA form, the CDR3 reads TGTGCCACTGCGACATTCGTTAGCTCCTACAATGAGCAGTTCTTC.

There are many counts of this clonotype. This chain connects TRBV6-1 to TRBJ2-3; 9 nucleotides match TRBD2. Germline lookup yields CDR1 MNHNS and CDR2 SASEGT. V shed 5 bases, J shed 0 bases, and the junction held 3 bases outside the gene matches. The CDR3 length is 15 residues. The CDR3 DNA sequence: TGTGCCAGCAGTTTGCGGGAGGGTAGCACAGATACGCAGTATTTT. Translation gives CASSLREGSTDTQYF.

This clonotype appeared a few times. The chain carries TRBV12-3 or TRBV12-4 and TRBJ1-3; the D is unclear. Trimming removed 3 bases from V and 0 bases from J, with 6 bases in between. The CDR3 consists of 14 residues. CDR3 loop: CASSFWSSGNTIYF. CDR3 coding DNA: TGTGCCAGCAGTTTTTGGAGCTCTGGAAACACCATATATTTT.

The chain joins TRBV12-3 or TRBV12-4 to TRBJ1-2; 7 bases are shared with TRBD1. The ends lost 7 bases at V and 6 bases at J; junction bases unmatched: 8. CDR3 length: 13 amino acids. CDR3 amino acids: CASTLAQGDGYTF. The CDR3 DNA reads TGTGCCAGCACCTTAGCCCAGGGGGATGGCTACACCTTC.